These 5 T cell receptor beta chains came from one sample sequenced in a study of blood T cell repertoires in COVID-19. TCRdb's copy holds only in-frame clones and misses some; the assay was immunoSEQ multiplex PCR. Among some 310,000 clones listed, nearly 90% were seen once. Source material: PBMCs or T cells enriched from blood (not recorded which). The origin of the receptors is a woman aged 25 to 39 who had recovered from COVID-19.

The V call is TRBV30, the J call TRBJ1-2, with 8 bases aligning to TRBD1. This CDR3 comprises 17 residues. Per germline, CDR1 GTSNPN and CDR2 SVGIG (reference sequence). With 4 bases clipped from V and 0 bases from J, the junction kept 13 bases outside the gene matches. As DNA, the CDR3 is TGTGCCTGGAACCCTATGAAAGACAGGGGCCCTAACTATGGCTACACCTTC. Protein: CAWNPMKDRGPNYGYTF.

This rearrangement joins TRBV6-1 to TRBJ2-1, with 9 bases fitting TRBD1. The CDR3 is 15 residues long. The V gene's germline CDR1 is MNHNS and CDR2 SASEGT. V gave up 1 base and J gave up 8 bases; unmatched junction bases: 6. The CDR3 sequence is CASSEGTGVGYEQFF. The CDR3, as DNA: TGTGCCAGCAGTGAAGGGACAGGGGTTGGGTATGAGCAGTTCTTC.

The V gene is TRBV5-6, the J gene TRBJ2-2; tentative D call: TRBD2 (6 bases). The CDR3 is 15 residues long. The V end was cut by 7 bases, the J end by 0 bases, with 13 bases between. CDR1 is SGHDT, CDR2 YYEEEE, per germline. The CDR3 DNA follows: TGTGCCAGCGCGAACGGACTACCGAACACCGGGGAGCTGTTTTTT. Amino acid sequence: CASANGLPNTGELFF. Supplemented by reference TRBV5-6 and TRBJ2-2, the full variable domain reads DAGVTQSPTHLIKTRGQQVTLRCSPKSGHDTVSWYQQALGQGPQFIFQYYEEEERQRGNFPDRFSGHQFPNYSSELNVNALLLGDSALYLCASANGLPNTGELFFGEGSRLTVL.

The rearrangement links TRBV10-1 to TRBJ1-1, with D hard to call. Trimming left V 5 bases short and J 8 bases short, with 15 bases between. Germline CDR1 is WNHNN and CDR2 is SYGVQD (reference sequence). The CDR3 runs to 13 residues. Here the CDR3 DNA reads TGCGCCAGCAGTCACGTTTCGGGTGAAGAAGCTTTCTTT. This encodes CASSHVSGEEAFF.

J is TRBJ2-3 and V is TRBV4-3, with 13 bases identical to TRBD2. This CDR3 region has 19 residues. From germline, CDR1 is LGHNA and CDR2 YSLEER. The V gene end was trimmed by 2 bases and the J gene end by 1 base; junction bases not matched to a gene: 9. The CDR3 protein is CASSQKPGLAGWGTDTQYF. The CDR3 nucleotides read TGCGCCAGCAGCCAAAAACCGGGACTAGCGGGGTGGGGCACAGATACGCAGTATTTT.